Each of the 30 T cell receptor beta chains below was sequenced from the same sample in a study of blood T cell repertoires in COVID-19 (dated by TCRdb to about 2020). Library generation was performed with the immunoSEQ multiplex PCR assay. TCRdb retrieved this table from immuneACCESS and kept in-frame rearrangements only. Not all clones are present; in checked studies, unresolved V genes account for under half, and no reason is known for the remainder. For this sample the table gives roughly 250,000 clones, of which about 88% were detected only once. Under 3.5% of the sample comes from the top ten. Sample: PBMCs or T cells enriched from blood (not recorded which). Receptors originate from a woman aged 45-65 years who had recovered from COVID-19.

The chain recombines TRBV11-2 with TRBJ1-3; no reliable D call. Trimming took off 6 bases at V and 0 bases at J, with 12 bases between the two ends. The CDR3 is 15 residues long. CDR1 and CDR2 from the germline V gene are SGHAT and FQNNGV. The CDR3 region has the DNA TGTGCCAGCAGATCATTCACAGCCTCTGGAAACACCATATATTTT. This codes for CASRSFTASGNTIYF. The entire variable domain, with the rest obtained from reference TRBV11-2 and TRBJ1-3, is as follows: EAGVAQSPRYKIIEKRQSVAFWCNPISGHATLYWYQQILGQGPKLLIQFQNNGVVDDSQLPKDRFSAERLKGVDSTLKIQPAKLEDSAVYLCASRSFTASGNTIYFGEGSWLTVV.

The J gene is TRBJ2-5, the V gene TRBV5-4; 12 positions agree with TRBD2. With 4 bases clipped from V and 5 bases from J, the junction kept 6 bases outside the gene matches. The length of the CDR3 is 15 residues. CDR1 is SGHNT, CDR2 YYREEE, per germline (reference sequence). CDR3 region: CASSRTTSGSETQYF. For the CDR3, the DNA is TGTGCCAGCAGCCGGACGACTAGCGGGAGTGAGACCCAGTACTTC.

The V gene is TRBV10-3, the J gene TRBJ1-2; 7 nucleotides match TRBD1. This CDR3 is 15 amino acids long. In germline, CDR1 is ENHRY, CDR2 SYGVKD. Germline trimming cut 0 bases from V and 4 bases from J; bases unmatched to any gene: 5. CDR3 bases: TGTGCCATCAGTGAGTCCCCAGGGGGGACCTATGGCTACACCTTC. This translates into CAISESPGGTYGYTF.

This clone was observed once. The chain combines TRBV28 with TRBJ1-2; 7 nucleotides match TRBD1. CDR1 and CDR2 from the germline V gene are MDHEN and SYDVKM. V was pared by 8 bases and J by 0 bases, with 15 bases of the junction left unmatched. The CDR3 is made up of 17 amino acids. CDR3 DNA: TGTGCCAGCCTTAGCCCGGGACAGTCTAAACCTAACTATGGCTACACCTTC. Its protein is CASLSPGQSKPNYGYTF.

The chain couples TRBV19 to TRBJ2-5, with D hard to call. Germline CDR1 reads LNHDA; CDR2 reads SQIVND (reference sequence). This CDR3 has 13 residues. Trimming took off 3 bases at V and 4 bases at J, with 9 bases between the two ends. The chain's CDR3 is CASSISRLETQYF. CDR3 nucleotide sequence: TGTGCCAGTAGTATCTCGCGGTTAGAGACCCAGTACTTC.

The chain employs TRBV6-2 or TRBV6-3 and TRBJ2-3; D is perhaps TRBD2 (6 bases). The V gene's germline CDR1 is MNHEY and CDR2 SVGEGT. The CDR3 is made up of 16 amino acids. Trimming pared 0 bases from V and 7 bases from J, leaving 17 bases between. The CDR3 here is CASSYSVAGSVYTQYF. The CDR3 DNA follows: TGTGCCAGCAGTTACTCGGTCGCGGGAAGTGTATATACGCAGTATTTT.

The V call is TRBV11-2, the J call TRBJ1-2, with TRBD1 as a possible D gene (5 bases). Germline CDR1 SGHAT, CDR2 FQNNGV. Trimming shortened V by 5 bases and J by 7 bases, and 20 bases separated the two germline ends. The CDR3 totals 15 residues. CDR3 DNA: TGTGCCAGCAGCCAACACAGGCGGGAGGTTGGTGGCTACACCTTC. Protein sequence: CASSQHRREVGGYTF.

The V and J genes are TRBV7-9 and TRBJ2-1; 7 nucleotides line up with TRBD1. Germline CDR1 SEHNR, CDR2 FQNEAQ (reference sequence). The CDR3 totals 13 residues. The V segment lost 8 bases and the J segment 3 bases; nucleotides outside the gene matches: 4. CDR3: CASSGTDYNEQFF. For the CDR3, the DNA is TGTGCCAGCTCCGGGACAGACTACAATGAGCAGTTCTTC.

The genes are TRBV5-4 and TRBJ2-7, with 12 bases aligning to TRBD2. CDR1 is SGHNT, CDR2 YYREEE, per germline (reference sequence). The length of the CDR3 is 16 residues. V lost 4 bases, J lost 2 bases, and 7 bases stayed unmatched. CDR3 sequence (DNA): TGTGCCAGCAGCCAGGGACTAGCGGGTAATACCTACGAGCAGTACTTC. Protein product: CASSQGLAGNTYEQYF.

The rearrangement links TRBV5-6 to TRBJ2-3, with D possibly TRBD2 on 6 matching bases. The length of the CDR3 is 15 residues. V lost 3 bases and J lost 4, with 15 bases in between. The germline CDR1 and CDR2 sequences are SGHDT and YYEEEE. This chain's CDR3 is CASSYTPRRADTQYF. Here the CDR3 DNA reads TGTGCCAGCAGCTATACCCCAAGGAGGGCAGATACGCAGTATTTT. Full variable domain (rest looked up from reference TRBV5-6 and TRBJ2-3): DAGVTQSPTHLIKTRGQQVTLRCSPKSGHDTVSWYQQALGQGPQFIFQYYEEEERQRGNFPDRFSGHQFPNYSSELNVNALLLGDSALYLCASSYTPRRADTQYFGPGTRLTVL.

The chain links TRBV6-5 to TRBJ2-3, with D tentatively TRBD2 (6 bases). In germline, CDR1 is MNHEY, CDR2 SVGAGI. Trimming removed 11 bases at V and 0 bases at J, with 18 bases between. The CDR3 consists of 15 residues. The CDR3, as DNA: TGTGCCGCAACAAAAGGGGCGGGGAGCACAGATACGCAGTATTTT. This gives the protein CAATKGAGSTDTQYF.

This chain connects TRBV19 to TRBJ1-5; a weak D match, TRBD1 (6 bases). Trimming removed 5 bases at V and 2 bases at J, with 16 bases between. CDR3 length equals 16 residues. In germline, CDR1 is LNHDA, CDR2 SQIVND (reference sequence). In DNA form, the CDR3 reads TGTGCCAGTAGTTCGACAGGCAGTCCAGGCAATCAGCCCCAGCATTTT. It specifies CASSSTGSPGNQPQHF.

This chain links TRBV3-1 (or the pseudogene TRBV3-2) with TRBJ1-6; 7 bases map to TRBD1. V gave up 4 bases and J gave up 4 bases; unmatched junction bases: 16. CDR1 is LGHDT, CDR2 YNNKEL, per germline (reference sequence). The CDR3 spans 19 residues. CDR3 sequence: CASSRGTLDRSSYNSPLHF. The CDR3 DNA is TGTGCCAGCAGCCGGGGGACCCTGGACAGGTCGAGTTATAATTCACCCCTCCACTTT.

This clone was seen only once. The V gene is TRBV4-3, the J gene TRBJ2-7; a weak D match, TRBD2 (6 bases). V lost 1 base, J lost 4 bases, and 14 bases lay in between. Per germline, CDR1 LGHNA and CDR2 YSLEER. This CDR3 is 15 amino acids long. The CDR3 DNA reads TGCGCCAGCAGCCAAGGGGCTAGCGTGATTTACGAGCAGTACTTC. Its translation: CASSQGASVIYEQYF.

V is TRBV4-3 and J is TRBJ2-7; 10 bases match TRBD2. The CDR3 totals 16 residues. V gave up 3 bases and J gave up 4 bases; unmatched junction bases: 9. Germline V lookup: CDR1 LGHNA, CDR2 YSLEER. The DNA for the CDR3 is TGCGCCAGCAGCCAGGACCTATCTAGCGGGAGTTACGAGCAGTACTTC. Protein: CASSQDLSSGSYEQYF.

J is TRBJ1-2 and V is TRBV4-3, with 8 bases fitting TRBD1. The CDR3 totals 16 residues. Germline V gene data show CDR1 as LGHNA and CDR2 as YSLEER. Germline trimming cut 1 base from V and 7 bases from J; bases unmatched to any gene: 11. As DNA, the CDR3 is TGCGCCAGCAGCCAAGGGGGGACAGGCGGGCTCTCTGGCTACACCTTC. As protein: CASSQGGTGGLSGYTF.

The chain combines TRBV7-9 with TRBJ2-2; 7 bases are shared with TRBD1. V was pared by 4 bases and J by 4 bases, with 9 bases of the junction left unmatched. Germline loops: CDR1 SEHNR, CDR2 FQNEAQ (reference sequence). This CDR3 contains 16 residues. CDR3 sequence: CASSSYRAGGTGELFF. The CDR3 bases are TGTGCCAGCAGCTCGTATAGGGCAGGGGGCACCGGGGAGCTGTTTTTT. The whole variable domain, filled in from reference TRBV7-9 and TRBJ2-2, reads DTGVSQNPRHKITKRGQNVTFRCDPISEHNRLYWYRQTLGQGPEFLTYFQNEAQLEKSRLLSDRFSAERPKGSFSTLEIQRTEQGDSAMYLCASSSYRAGGTGELFFGEGSRLTVL.

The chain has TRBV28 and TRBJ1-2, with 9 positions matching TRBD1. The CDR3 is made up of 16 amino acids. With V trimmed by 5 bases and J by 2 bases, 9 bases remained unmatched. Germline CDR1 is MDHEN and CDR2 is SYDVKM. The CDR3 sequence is CASSPGQGNLNYGYTF. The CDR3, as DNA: TGTGCCAGCAGTCCGGGACAGGGAAACTTAAACTATGGCTACACCTTC.

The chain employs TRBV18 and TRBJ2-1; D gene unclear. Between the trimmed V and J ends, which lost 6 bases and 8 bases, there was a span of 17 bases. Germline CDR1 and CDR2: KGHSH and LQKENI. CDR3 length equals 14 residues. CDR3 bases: TGTGCCAGCTCCCCGGTCCTCCCTGTTCATGAGCAGTTCTTC. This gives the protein CASSPVLPVHEQFF. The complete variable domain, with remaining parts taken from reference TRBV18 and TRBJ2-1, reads NAGVMQNPRHLVRRRGQEARLRCSPMKGHSHVYWYRQLPEEGLKFMVYLQKENIIDESGMPKERFSAEFPKEGPSILRIQQVVRGDSAAYFCASSPVLPVHEQFFGPGTRLTVL.

CDR3 bases: TGTGCCATCAGTGATGAGGCGGCCCGAGGTGGCAATCAGCCCCAGCATTTT. The encoded protein is CAISDEAARGGNQPQHF. The chain recombines TRBV10-3 with TRBJ1-5; D remains ambiguous. V lost 3 bases to trimming and J lost 2 bases, with 17 bases between them. The germline V gene has CDR1 ENHRY and CDR2 SYGVKD. The CDR3 is 17 amino acids.

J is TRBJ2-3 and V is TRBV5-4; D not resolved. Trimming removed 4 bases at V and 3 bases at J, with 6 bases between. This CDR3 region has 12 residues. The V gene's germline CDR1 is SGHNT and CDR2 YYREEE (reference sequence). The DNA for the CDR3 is TGTGCCAGCAGCCAGTCGACAGATACGCAGTATTTT. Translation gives CASSQSTDTQYF.

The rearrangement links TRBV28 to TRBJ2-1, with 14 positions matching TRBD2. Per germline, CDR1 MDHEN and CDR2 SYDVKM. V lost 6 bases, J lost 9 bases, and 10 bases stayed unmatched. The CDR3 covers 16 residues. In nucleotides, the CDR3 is TGTGCCAGCAGGAGGTCCGGGACTAGCGGGAGCGGTGAGCAGTTCTTC. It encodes CASRRSGTSGSGEQFF.

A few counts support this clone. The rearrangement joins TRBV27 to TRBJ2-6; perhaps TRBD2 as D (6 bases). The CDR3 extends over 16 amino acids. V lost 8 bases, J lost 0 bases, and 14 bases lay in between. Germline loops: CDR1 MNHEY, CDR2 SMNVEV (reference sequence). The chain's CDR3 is CASRRDSYSGANVLTF. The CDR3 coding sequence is TGTGCCAGCCGCCGGGACTCCTACTCTGGGGCCAACGTCCTGACTTTC. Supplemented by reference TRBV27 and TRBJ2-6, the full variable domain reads EAQVTQNPRYLITVTGKKLTVTCSQNMNHEYMSWYRQDPGLGLRQIYYSMNVEVTDKGDVPEGYKVSRKEKRNFPLILESPSPNQTSLYFCASRRDSYSGANVLTFGAGSRLTVL.

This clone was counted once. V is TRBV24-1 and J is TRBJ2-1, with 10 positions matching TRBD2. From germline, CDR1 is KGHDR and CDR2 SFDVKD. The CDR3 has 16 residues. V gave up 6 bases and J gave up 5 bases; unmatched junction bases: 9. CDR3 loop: CATSFSPAGGNNEQFF. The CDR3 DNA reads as TGTGCCACCAGTTTCTCTCCAGCGGGAGGGAACAATGAGCAGTTCTTC.

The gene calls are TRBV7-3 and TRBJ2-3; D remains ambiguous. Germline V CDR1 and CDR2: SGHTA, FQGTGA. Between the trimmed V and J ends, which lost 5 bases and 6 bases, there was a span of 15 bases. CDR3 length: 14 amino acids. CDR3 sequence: CASSAPDVRDTQYF. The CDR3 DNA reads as TGTGCCAGCAGCGCCCCAGACGTCAGGGATACGCAGTATTTT. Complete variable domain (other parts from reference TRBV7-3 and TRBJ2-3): GAGVSQTPSNKVTEKGKYVELRCDPISGHTALYWYRQSLGQGPEFLIYFQGTGAADDSGLPNDRFFAVRPEGSVSTLKIQRTERGDSAVYLCASSAPDVRDTQYFGPGTRLTVL.

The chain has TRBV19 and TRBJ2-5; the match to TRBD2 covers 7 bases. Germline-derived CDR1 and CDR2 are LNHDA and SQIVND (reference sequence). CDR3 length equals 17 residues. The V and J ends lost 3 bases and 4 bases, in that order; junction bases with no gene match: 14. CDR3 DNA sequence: TGTGCCAGTAGTATGGTCGGCGGGGAGGGTAAAGTAGAGACCCAGTACTTC. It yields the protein CASSMVGGEGKVETQYF. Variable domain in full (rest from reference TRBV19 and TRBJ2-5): DGGITQSPKYLFRKEGQNVTLSCEQNLNHDAMYWYRQDPGQGLRLIYYSQIVNDFQKGDIAEGYSVSREKKESFPLTVTSAQKNPTAFYLCASSMVGGEGKVETQYFGPGTRLLVL.

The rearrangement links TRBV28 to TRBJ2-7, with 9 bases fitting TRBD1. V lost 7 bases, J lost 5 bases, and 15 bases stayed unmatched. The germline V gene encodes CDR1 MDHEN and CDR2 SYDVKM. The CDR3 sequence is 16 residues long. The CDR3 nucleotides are TGTGCCAGCACCCTATTGCCGGGACAGGGTACCAACGAGCAGTACTTC. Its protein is CASTLLPGQGTNEQYF.

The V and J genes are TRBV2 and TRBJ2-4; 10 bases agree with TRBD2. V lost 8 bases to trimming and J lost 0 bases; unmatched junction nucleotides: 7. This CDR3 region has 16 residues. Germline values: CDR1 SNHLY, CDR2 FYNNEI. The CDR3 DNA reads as TGTGCCAGCCAAGCTAGCGGGGGTATAGCCAAAAACATTCAGTACTTC. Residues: CASQASGGIAKNIQYF.

CDR3 protein: CASSAQSGSLGNQPQHF. The DNA for the CDR3 is TGTGCCAGCAGTGCCCAGAGCGGGTCTCTGGGCAATCAGCCCCAGCATTTT. V and J are TRBV6-1 and TRBJ1-5; D unresolved. V gave up 4 bases and J gave up 2 bases, with 18 bases separating them. From germline, CDR1 is MNHNS and CDR2 SASEGT. This CDR3 is 17 amino acids long.

The CDR3 spells CASSYSGANTEAFF. The CDR3 DNA follows: TGTGCCAGCAGTTACTCAGGGGCGAACACTGAAGCTTTCTTT. J is TRBJ1-1 and V is TRBV6-5, with TRBD1 as a possible D gene (5 bases). The CDR3 loop spans 14 amino acids. Germline CDR1 and CDR2: MNHEY and SVGAGI. The V gene lost 0 bases and the J gene lost 1 base, with 6 bases spanning the gap.